The 20 T cell receptor beta chains reported below all come from one sample, sequenced in a study of graft-versus-host responses after intestinal transplantation (dated by TCRdb to the early 2020s). Intraepithelial and lamina propria lymphocytes were isolated from graft specimens using dithiothreitol, EDTA incubations and collagenase D digestion. The library was made by the immunoSEQ multiplex PCR assay. As stored in TCRdb, this immuneACCESS dataset retains in-frame rearrangements with V and J assigned. A fraction of the clones does not appear; measured against another copy, unresolved V genes explain less than half of the discrepancy, and the remainder lacks a known reason. This sample holds around 6,200 clones; under 90% were observed only once. The biggest ten clones account for approximately 8% of the sample. This sample comprised ileum tissue, obtained 307 days after intestinal transplant. These receptors came from a human patient who received an intestinal transplant, so some T cells may come from the graft donor.

This clone was seen more than once but under ten times. Other DNA sequences in the sample encode the same CDR3. V is TRBV6-1 and J is TRBJ1-1, with a possible D match to TRBD1 (5 bases). V dropped 2 bases and J dropped 4 bases, with 20 bases sitting between them. The length of the CDR3 is 17 residues. Germline V gene lookup returns CDR1 MNHNS and CDR2 SASEGT. As DNA, the CDR3 is TGTGCCAGCAGTGAATACCGTCGGGGGGGTTGGGGCACTGAAGCTTTCTTT. Its translation is CASSEYRRGGWGTEAFF.

CDR3 in amino acids: CASSYPGELFF. CDR3 DNA: TGTGCCAGCAGTTACCCCGGGGAGCTGTTTTTT. This chain links TRBV2 with TRBJ2-2; D not resolved. V dropped 5 bases and J dropped 6 bases, with 4 bases sitting between them. This CDR3 comprises 11 residues. Germline V CDR1 and CDR2: SNHLY, FYNNEI.

This clone was seen once. The chain joins TRBV4-1 to TRBJ2-2; D is perhaps TRBD2 (5 bases). The CDR3 length is 15 residues. V lost 1 base to trimming and J lost 5 bases, with 11 bases between them. Germline values: CDR1 MGHRA, CDR2 YSYEKL. CDR3 in amino acids: CASSQAYEGTGELFF. CDR3 DNA sequence: TGCGCCAGCAGCCAAGCCTACGAGGGAACCGGGGAGCTGTTTTTT.

This chain uses TRBV18 with TRBJ2-7, with 11 nucleotides matching TRBD1. CDR1 is KGHSH and CDR2 is LQKENI in the germline V gene. This CDR3 is built from 16 residues. The trim removed 2 bases at V and 3 bases at J, leaving 6 bases unmatched. For the CDR3, the DNA is TGTGCCAGCTCACCAACGCGGGACAGGGGGGTCTACGAGCAGTACTTC. It codes for CASSPTRDRGVYEQYF.

For the CDR3, the DNA is TGCGCCAGCAGCGTAAGCGCACACTACAATGAGCAGTTCTTC. This codes for CASSVSAHYNEQFF. This chain joins TRBV5-1 and TRBJ2-1; unclear D gene. This CDR3 region has 14 residues. Trimming removed 4 bases at V and 3 bases at J, with 11 bases between. Germline V gives CDR1 SGHRS, CDR2 YFSETQ.

V usage is TRBV7-3 and J usage is TRBJ2-2, with 7 bases matching TRBD2. The CDR3 totals 15 residues. Germline CDR1 SGHTA, CDR2 FQGTGA. With V trimmed by 1 base and J by 1 base, 0 bases remained unmatched. The DNA for the CDR3 is TGTGCCAGCAGCTTAAGCGGGAGGAACACCGGGGAGCTGTTTTTT. Its protein is CASSLSGRNTGELFF. Combining the CDR3 with reference TRBV7-3 and TRBJ2-2 gives the whole variable domain GAGVSQTPSNKVTEKGKYVELRCDPISGHTALYWYRQSLGQGPEFLIYFQGTGAADDSGLPNDRFFAVRPEGSVSTLKIQRTERGDSAVYLCASSLSGRNTGELFFGEGSRLTVL.

V is TRBV6-6 and J is TRBJ1-1, with 8 positions matching TRBD1. Germline values: CDR1 MNHNY, CDR2 SVGAGI (reference sequence). With 6 bases clipped from V and 1 base from J, the junction kept 7 bases outside the gene matches. This CDR3 has 15 amino acids. The CDR3 region is CASSPRQGANTEAFF. DNA of the CDR3: TGTGCCAGCAGCCCTCGGCAGGGGGCGAACACTGAAGCTTTCTTT.

This clone was counted only a few times. CDR3 nucleotides: TGTGCCAGCAGTTTCGGGACAGAAAACACTGAAGCTTTCTTT. Encoded protein: CASSFGTENTEAFF. The chain combines TRBV11-1 with TRBJ1-1, with 7 nucleotides matching TRBD1. CDR3 length: 14 amino acids. The V gene's germline CDR1 is SGHAT and CDR2 FQDESV (reference sequence). J was trimmed by 2 bases and V by 6 bases; bases with no gene match: 6.

This clone has just one count. The chain has TRBV4-2 and TRBJ2-2; 10 positions agree with TRBD2. From germline, CDR1 is LGHNA and CDR2 YNFKEQ. The CDR3 totals 16 residues. Unmatched junction bases numbered 5, after V lost 4 bases and J lost 3 bases. The CDR3 region has the DNA TGTGCCAGCAGCCCCAGCGGGAGGGCCGACACCGGGGAGCTGTTTTTT. Translation gives CASSPSGRADTGELFF.

The J gene is TRBJ2-5, the V gene TRBV7-6, with unresolved D. The CDR3 is made up of 12 amino acids. Germline-derived CDR1 and CDR2 are SGHVS and FNYEAQ. V was clipped by 5 bases and J by 4 bases, with 8 bases between them. CDR3 in DNA: TGTGCCAGCAGCGCCCCGCTAGAGACCCAGTACTTC. Translated, it gives CASSAPLETQYF.

The chain links TRBV19 to TRBJ2-7; D gene ambiguous. Germline V gives CDR1 LNHDA, CDR2 SQIVND (reference sequence). V lost 5 bases to trimming and J lost 4 bases, with 24 bases between them. The CDR3 spans 17 residues. In DNA, the CDR3 is TGTGCCAGTAGTCCCATACACTCCTGTCGGCAAGTATACGAGCAGTACTTC. As protein: CASSPIHSCRQVYEQYF. Full variable domain (missing parts from reference TRBV19 and TRBJ2-7): DGGITQSPKYLFRKEGQNVTLSCEQNLNHDAMYWYRQDPGQGLRLIYYSQIVNDFQKGDIAEGYSVSREKKESFPLTVTSAQKNPTAFYLCASSPIHSCRQVYEQYFGPGTRLTVT.

The chain recombines TRBV28 with TRBJ1-4; D unclear. The CDR3 runs 12 residues. Trimming took 7 bases from V and 5 from J, leaving 8 bases between them. Germline-derived CDR1 and CDR2 are MDHEN and SYDVKM. For the CDR3, the DNA is TGTGCCAGCATGGTTAGGAATGAAAAACTGTTTTTT. Translating it yields CASMVRNEKLFF.

The chain has TRBV6-1 and TRBJ2-7, with TRBD2 matching 9 bases. The CDR3 loop spans 17 amino acids. CDR1 and CDR2 (germline): MNHNS, SASEGT. The ends lost 2 bases at V and 0 bases at J; junction bases unmatched: 8. CDR3: CASSELAGETGSYEQYF. The DNA for the CDR3 is TGTGCCAGCAGTGAATTAGCGGGAGAAACCGGCTCCTACGAGCAGTACTTC.

The chain combines TRBV7-2 with TRBJ2-7; TRBD1 aligns across 10 bases. Trimming removed 3 bases from V and 3 bases from J; junction bases left unmatched: 5. The CDR3 contains 15 residues. Germline V gene data show CDR1 as SGHTA and CDR2 as FQGNSA. The CDR3: CASSFSGQGSYEQYF. The CDR3 bases are TGTGCCAGCAGCTTTTCGGGACAGGGGAGCTACGAGCAGTACTTC.

This chain uses TRBV2 with TRBJ1-6; D not certain. The CDR3 has 14 amino acids. V lost 6 bases and J lost 4, with 10 bases in between. Germline loops: CDR1 SNHLY, CDR2 FYNNEI. The CDR3 sequence: CASRARQYNSPLHF. The CDR3 DNA sequence: TGTGCCAGCAGAGCTCGACAATATAATTCACCCCTCCACTTT.

The chain employs TRBV4-1 and TRBJ2-2; the D gene could be TRBD1 or TRBD2 (5 bases each). The CDR3 totals 14 residues. V lost 4 bases, J lost 7 bases, and 13 bases lay in between. Germline-derived CDR1 and CDR2 are MGHRA and YSYEKL. The CDR3 DNA reads as TGCGCCAGCAGCCTGGCCTGGGGGAGCGGGGAGCTGTTTTTT. Amino acids: CASSLAWGSGELFF.

The chain employs TRBV7-2 and TRBJ2-1, with 10 nucleotides matching TRBD2. The V gene's germline CDR1 is SGHTA and CDR2 FQGNSA. V shed 1 base and J 5 bases; nucleotides not matched to a gene: 5. CDR3 length: 16 amino acids. The DNA for the CDR3 is TGTGCCAGCAGCTTAGAGGTAGCGGGGGGCCACAATGAGCAGTTCTTC. Amino acids: CASSLEVAGGHNEQFF.

This clone occurred a few times. The rearrangement links TRBV7-3 to TRBJ2-5; 10 positions agree with TRBD2. CDR1 SGHTA and CDR2 FQGTGA come from the germline V gene. This CDR3 comprises 15 residues. V was clipped by 6 bases and J by 1 base; unmatched bases: 5. The CDR3 region has the DNA TGTGCCAGCAGTCAGCGGGGGGGCTTCCAAGAGACCCAGTACTTC. Protein: CASSQRGGFQETQYF.

The rearrangement links TRBV15 to TRBJ1-1; D remains unclear. V lost 0 bases and J lost 7, with 15 bases in between. The germline V gene encodes CDR1 LNHNV and CDR2 YYDKDF (reference sequence). The CDR3 contains 15 residues. The CDR3 sequence: CATSRDPQQTVEAFF. The CDR3 DNA follows: TGTGCCACCAGCAGAGATCCGCAGCAAACCGTTGAAGCTTTCTTT.

This rearrangement joins TRBV7-9 to TRBJ1-4; D is possibly TRBD1 (5 bases). V lost 1 base and J lost 14, with 23 bases in between. This CDR3 has 16 amino acids. Germline CDR1 reads SEHNR; CDR2 reads FQNEAQ (reference sequence). The CDR3 sequence is CASSLVGPTSTKGLFF. The DNA of the CDR3 is TGTGCCAGCAGCTTAGTGGGGCCCACTAGTACCAAGGGTCTGTTTTTT. Filled out from reference TRBV7-9 and TRBJ1-4, the complete variable domain reads DTGVSQNPRHKITKRGQNVTFRCDPISEHNRLYWYRQTLGQGPEFLTYFQNEAQLEKSRLLSDRFSAERPKGSFSTLEIQRTEQGDSAMYLCASSLVGPTSTKGLFFGSGTQLSVL.